A single sample is the source of the 24 T cell receptor beta chains below, sequenced in a study of T-cell reconstitution after alpha-beta-depleted transplantation in children. Unique molecular identifiers were incorporated during preparation of the TCRbeta library. MiXCR, run by TCRdb on the PCR reads, gives a single entry per CDR3 protein. The table includes hundreds of thousands of distinct CDR3 sequences, approximately 20% detected once. This specimen consisted of PBMCs from the stem cell graft donor, obtained from the stem cell graft. These receptors were collected from a human donor who donated a stem cell graft to a child with acute lymphoblastic leukemia.

This clonotype was picked up a small number of times. The chain joins TRBV10-2 to TRBJ1-2; D is perhaps TRBD1 (5 bases). CDR1 and CDR2 (germline): WSHSY, SAAADI. Trimming took off 8 bases at V and 4 bases at J, with 11 bases between the two ends. This CDR3 is 12 amino acids long. Written as DNA, the CDR3 is TGCGCCAGCTTGGGGCCAAGCTATGGCTACACCTTC. Protein sequence: CASLGPSYGYTF.

This clonotype has only a few counts. The CDR3 region is CASSLAAPGSETQYF. CDR3 DNA sequence: TGCGCCAGCAGCTTGGCCGCGCCAGGGTCGGAGACCCAGTACTTC. The chain carries TRBV5-1 and TRBJ2-5; tentative D call: TRBD1 (5 bases). Trimming cost V 0 bases and J 5 bases, with 14 bases left between them. The CDR3 spans 15 residues. CDR1 is SGHRS, CDR2 YFSETQ, per germline. The whole variable domain, remainder taken from reference TRBV5-1 and TRBJ2-5, is KAGVTQTPRYLIKTRGQQVTLSCSPISGHRSVSWYQQTPGQGLQFLFEYFSETQRNKGNFPGRFSGRQFSNSRSEMNVSTLELGDSALYLCASSLAAPGSETQYFGPGTRLLVL.

The chain has TRBV4-1 and TRBJ2-1; D is uncertain. CDR3 length: 16 amino acids. The V gene's germline CDR1 is MGHRA and CDR2 YSYEKL. Trimming removed 0 bases from V and 0 bases from J, with 9 bases in between. CDR3 DNA sequence: TGCGCCAGCAGCCAAGATATGCGGAGCTCCTACAATGAGCAGTTCTTC. Translating gives CASSQDMRSSYNEQFF.

This clonotype was picked up a small number of times. The CDR3, as DNA: TGTGCCAGCAGTGACACGGGGACTAAGCTCTACGAGCAGTACTTC. Amino acid sequence: CASSDTGTKLYEQYF. J is TRBJ2-7 and V is TRBV6-1; the match to TRBD2 covers 7 bases. Germline values: CDR1 MNHNS, CDR2 SASEGT. V trimming: 3 bases; J trimming: 3 bases; junction bases outside the gene matches: 8. The CDR3 has 15 residues.

The chain combines TRBV29-1 with TRBJ2-1; no reliable D call. The CDR3 has 11 amino acids. In germline, CDR1 is SQVTM, CDR2 ANQGSEA. With 1 base removed from V and 10 bases from J, the gap between germline ends came to 8 bases. CDR3 DNA: TGCAGCGTTGAAGGCTACCCGGAGCAGTTCTTC. It translates to CSVEGYPEQFF.

There are many counts of this clonotype. V usage is TRBV5-1 and J usage is TRBJ2-5; maybe TRBD2 (5 bases). Germline V lookup: CDR1 SGHRS, CDR2 YFSETQ. The V end lost 0 bases, the J end lost 3 bases, and 6 bases lay between the germline ends. CDR3 length equals 13 residues. The CDR3: CASSLGAEETQYF. The DNA of the CDR3 is TGCGCCAGCAGCTTGGGAGCGGAAGAGACCCAGTACTTC.

This clonotype was counted a few times. The V call is TRBV7-2, the J call TRBJ1-1; D gene ambiguous. The CDR3 has 12 amino acids. V lost 1 base and J 8 bases, leaving 8 bases between the germline ends. Germline CDR1 SGHTA, CDR2 FQGNSA. The CDR3 DNA is TGTGCCAGCAGCTTAGATATTTTCGAAGCTTTCTTT. It encodes CASSLDIFEAFF.

This clonotype was seen a few times. The CDR3 DNA follows: TGTGCCAGCAGTAACCCAGGGACAGGGCGACAAGAGACCCAGTACTTC. It encodes CASSNPGTGRQETQYF. The V call is TRBV6-2 or TRBV6-3, the J call TRBJ2-5, with TRBD1 identical over 9 bases. The CDR3 is made up of 16 amino acids. Germline lookup yields CDR1 MNHEY and CDR2 SVGEGT. Unmatched junction bases numbered 9, after V lost 5 bases and J lost 2 bases.

This clonotype was seen repeatedly, ten times or more. The chain is built from TRBV5-1 and TRBJ2-1, with 8 bases matching TRBD2. CDR3 length: 16 amino acids. V lost 0 bases to trimming and J lost 4 bases; unmatched junction nucleotides: 6. Germline-derived CDR1 and CDR2 are SGHRS and YFSETQ. DNA of the CDR3: TGCGCCAGCAGCTTGGAACCGGGAGGGGCATACAATGAGCAGTTCTTC. This codes for CASSLEPGGAYNEQFF.

This clonotype came up a few times. The rearrangement links TRBV6-1 to TRBJ2-7; 7 bases are a match to TRBD2. The CDR3 totals 15 residues. Per the germline V gene, CDR1 is MNHNS and CDR2 is SASEGT. J lost 5 bases, V lost 6 bases, and 13 bases had no gene match. The CDR3 coding sequence is TGTGCCAGCAGGCCTCTCGGGGGGTCTATTGACGAGCAGTACTTC. This translates into CASRPLGGSIDEQYF.

This clonotype was counted a few times. The V gene is TRBV7-3, the J gene TRBJ1-1; D is uncertain. The CDR3 spans 13 residues. V lost 3 bases and J 1 base, leaving 6 bases between the germline ends. In germline, CDR1 is SGHTA, CDR2 FQGTGA. CDR3 protein: CASSFRKNTEAFF. CDR3 coding DNA: TGTGCCAGCAGCTTCAGGAAGAACACTGAAGCTTTCTTT.

This clonotype has only a few counts. The rearrangement uses TRBV15 and TRBJ2-5, with D unclear. This CDR3 spans 12 amino acids. Trimming shortened V by 0 bases and J by 5 bases, and 4 bases separated the two germline ends. Germline CDR1 LNHNV, CDR2 YYDKDF (reference sequence). CDR3: CATSREWETQYF. CDR3 sequence (DNA): TGTGCCACCAGCAGAGAATGGGAGACCCAGTACTTC.

This chain connects TRBV5-1 to TRBJ1-2; possible D gene TRBD1, 5 bases. V shed 0 bases and J shed 4 bases, with 13 bases lying between them. The CDR3 has 15 residues. In germline, CDR1 is SGHRS, CDR2 YFSETQ. The CDR3 DNA follows: TGCGCCAGCAGCTTGGAAGCTGGGGCCCTCTATGGCTACACCTTC. It translates to CASSLEAGALYGYTF.

This clonotype was detected only a few times. The CDR3 spells CASSQDFSLGVWSYNEQFF. CDR3 nucleotide sequence: TGTGCCAGCAGCCAAGACTTTTCTTTGGGGGTCTGGTCCTACAATGAGCAGTTCTTC. The rearrangement links TRBV3-1 to TRBJ2-1; D is tentatively TRBD1 or TRBD2 (5 bases each). The ends were cut back, 0 bases at V and 1 base at J, with 19 bases in the middle. This CDR3 contains 19 residues. Looked up from germline, CDR1 is LGHDT and CDR2 is YNNKEL (reference sequence).

This clonotype occurred a few times. V usage is TRBV19 and J usage is TRBJ1-5; D is unresolved. This CDR3 contains 14 residues. Germline lookup yields CDR1 LNHDA and CDR2 SQIVND (reference sequence). The V end lost 2 bases, the J end lost 7 bases, and 12 bases lay between the germline ends. The CDR3 loop is CASSIREVAQPQHF. CDR3 coding DNA: TGTGCCAGTAGTATAAGGGAGGTGGCCCAGCCCCAGCATTTT.

This clonotype was picked up many times. CDR3 in DNA: TGTGCCAGCAGTTGGGACAGGGCCTACAATGAGCAGTTCTTC. Residues: CASSWDRAYNEQFF. The chain combines TRBV27 with TRBJ2-1; 9 nucleotides match TRBD1. Per germline, CDR1 MNHEY and CDR2 SMNVEV (reference sequence). CDR3 length: 14 residues. Trimming cost V 4 bases and J 2 bases; bases outside gene matches: 0.

This clonotype appeared a few times. This chain uses TRBV2 with TRBJ2-1, with TRBD2 matching 11 bases. V shed 2 bases, J shed 6 bases, and the junction held 6 bases outside the gene matches. The CDR3 contains 16 residues. The germline gives CDR1 SNHLY, CDR2 FYNNEI. The CDR3 DNA reads as TGTGCCAGCAGTGAAACTAGCGGGAGTATCCTCAATGAGCAGTTCTTC. As protein: CASSETSGSILNEQFF.

This clonotype was seen repeatedly, ten times or more. The chain recombines TRBV5-1 with TRBJ1-2; 7 bases align to TRBD1. CDR1 is SGHRS and CDR2 is YFSETQ in the germline V gene. With 3 bases clipped from V and 5 bases from J, the junction kept 7 bases outside the gene matches. The CDR3 length is 14 residues. CDR3 sequence (DNA): TGCGCCAGCAGCTCGGGACAGATCGAGTATGGCTACACCTTC. Translation: CASSSGQIEYGYTF.

V is TRBV12-3 or TRBV12-4 and J is TRBJ2-7, with D possibly being TRBD1 or TRBD2 (6 bases each). V lost 2 bases to trimming and J lost 5 bases, with 13 bases between them. CDR3 length: 14 residues. The CDR3 DNA reads TGTGCCAGCAGTTTAACGGGGGCCCGCCACGAGCAGTACTTC. Translated: CASSLTGARHEQYF.

The chain has TRBV5-1 and TRBJ1-1; 8 bases map to TRBD1. This CDR3 spans 13 amino acids. Germline lookup yields CDR1 SGHRS and CDR2 YFSETQ. J was trimmed by 6 bases and V by 8 bases; bases with no gene match: 9. The CDR3 here is CASRPGGAAEAFF. The CDR3 DNA reads as TGCGCCAGTAGACCAGGGGGCGCGGCTGAAGCTTTCTTT.

The chain has TRBV10-3 and TRBJ2-7, with D unclear. Germline loops: CDR1 ENHRY, CDR2 SYGVKD. The CDR3 extends over 14 amino acids. Trimming shortened V by 3 bases and J by 5 bases, and 14 bases separated the two germline ends. This CDR3 reads CAISDSGSEDEQYF. The CDR3 DNA reads as TGTGCCATCAGTGATTCAGGCTCCGAGGACGAGCAGTACTTC.

The V gene is TRBV5-1, the J gene TRBJ2-7; TRBD1 agrees at 7 bases. J lost 5 bases, V lost 4 bases, and 9 bases had no gene match. This CDR3 is 14 amino acids long. The germline V gene has CDR1 SGHRS and CDR2 YFSETQ. In DNA form, the CDR3 reads TGCGCCAGCAGCGGCCGGGACAGTAATAACGAGCAGTACTTC. Amino acids: CASSGRDSNNEQYF. Variable domain in full (rest from reference TRBV5-1 and TRBJ2-7): KAGVTQTPRYLIKTRGQQVTLSCSPISGHRSVSWYQQTPGQGLQFLFEYFSETQRNKGNFPGRFSGRQFSNSRSEMNVSTLELGDSALYLCASSGRDSNNEQYFGPGTRLTVT.

This clonotype has just a few counts. CDR3 nucleotides: TGTGCCAGCAGTTTAATGCAGGGCGCCGAGCAGTACTTC. Translating it yields CASSLMQGAEQYF. The J gene is TRBJ2-7, the V gene TRBV12-3 or TRBV12-4, with a tentative D call TRBD1 (5 bases). The CDR3 has 13 amino acids. Trimming cost V 2 bases and J 6 bases, with 11 bases left between them.

This clonotype was detected a few times. The J gene is TRBJ2-5, the V gene TRBV20-1; 9 bases align to TRBD1. The length of the CDR3 is 18 residues. V was clipped by 2 bases and J by 1 base; unmatched bases: 14. Germline V lookup: CDR1 DFQATT, CDR2 SNEGSKA (reference sequence). The CDR3 coding sequence is TGCAGTGCTAGATCAGGGACAGGGTTCCTATTACTCCAAGAGACCCAGTACTTC. Translating gives CSARSGTGFLLLQETQYF.